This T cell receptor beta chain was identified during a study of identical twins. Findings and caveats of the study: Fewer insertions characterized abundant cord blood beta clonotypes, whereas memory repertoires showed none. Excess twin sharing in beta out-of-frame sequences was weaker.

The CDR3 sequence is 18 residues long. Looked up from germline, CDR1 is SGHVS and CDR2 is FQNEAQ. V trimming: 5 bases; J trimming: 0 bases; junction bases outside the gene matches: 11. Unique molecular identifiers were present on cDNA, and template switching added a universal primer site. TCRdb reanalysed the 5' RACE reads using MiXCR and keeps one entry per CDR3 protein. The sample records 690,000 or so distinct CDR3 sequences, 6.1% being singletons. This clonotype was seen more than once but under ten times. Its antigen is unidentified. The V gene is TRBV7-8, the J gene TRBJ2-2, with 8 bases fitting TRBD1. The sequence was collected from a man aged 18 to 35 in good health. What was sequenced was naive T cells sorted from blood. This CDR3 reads CASSLNIPTGANTGELFF. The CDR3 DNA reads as TGTGCCAGCAGCCTAAACATACCGACAGGGGCGAACACCGGGGAGCTGTTTTTT.